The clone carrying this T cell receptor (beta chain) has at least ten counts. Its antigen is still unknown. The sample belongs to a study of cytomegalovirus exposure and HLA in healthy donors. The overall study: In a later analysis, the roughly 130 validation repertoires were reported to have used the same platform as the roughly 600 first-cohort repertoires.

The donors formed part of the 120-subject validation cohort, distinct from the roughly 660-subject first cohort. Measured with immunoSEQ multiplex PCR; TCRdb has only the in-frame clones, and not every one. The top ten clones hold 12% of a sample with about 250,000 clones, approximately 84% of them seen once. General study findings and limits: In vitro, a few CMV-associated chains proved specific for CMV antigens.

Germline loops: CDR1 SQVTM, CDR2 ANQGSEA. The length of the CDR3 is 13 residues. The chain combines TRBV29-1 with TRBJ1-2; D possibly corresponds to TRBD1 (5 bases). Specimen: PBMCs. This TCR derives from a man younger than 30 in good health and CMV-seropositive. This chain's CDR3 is CITWGTGLNGYTF. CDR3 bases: TGCATCACCTGGGGCACCGGGCTCAATGGCTACACCTTC.